The 15 T cell receptor beta chains in this list originate from one sample, sequenced in a study of blood T cell repertoires in COVID-19. The repertoire was sequenced with immunoSEQ multiplex PCR; TCRdb's copy has only in-frame clones and lacks some. The sample lists a few hundred thousand clones; 82% were seen once. The sample taken for sequencing was peripheral blood. These TCRs come from a woman between 18 and 30 years old with acute or convalescent COVID-19.

The sample holds a few counts of this clone. This sequence joins TRBV2 and TRBJ2-7; 9 nucleotides match TRBD1. CDR1 and CDR2 (germline): SNHLY, FYNNEI. This CDR3 region has 15 residues. Germline trimming cut 4 bases from V and 1 base from J; bases unmatched to any gene: 5. The CDR3 sequence is CASSVAGTGSYEQYF. DNA of the CDR3: TGTGCCAGCAGTGTCGCCGGGACAGGGTCCTACGAGCAGTACTTC.

For this clone: The same CDR3 can be traced to other DNA sequences in this sample. CDR3 loop: CASSYSASGSSYEQYF. The CDR3 region has the DNA TGTGCCAGCAGTTACTCGGCTAGCGGGAGCTCCTACGAGCAGTACTTC. The chain is built from TRBV6-5 and TRBJ2-7, with TRBD2 matching 10 bases. Germline V lookup: CDR1 MNHEY, CDR2 SVGAGI. The J segment lost 0 bases and the V segment lost 0 bases, leaving 2 bases of the junction unmatched. CDR3 length: 16 amino acids.

This clone was recorded a few times. The chain links TRBV10-3 to TRBJ2-2; the match to TRBD2 covers 8 bases. Losses at the gene ends were 6 bases for V and 4 bases for J; bases not matched to a gene: 7. Germline-derived CDR1 and CDR2 are ENHRY and SYGVKD. This CDR3 is built from 15 residues. The CDR3 DNA reads as TGTGCCATCAGGGAAACGGGAGGGGGCACCGGGGAGCTGTTTTTT. Its protein product is CAIRETGGGTGELFF.

The chain recombines TRBV3-1 (or the pseudogene TRBV3-2) with TRBJ2-7, with 8 bases that match TRBD1. CDR3 length: 15 residues. J lost 0 bases, V lost 5 bases, and 6 bases had no gene match. In germline, CDR1 is LGHDT, CDR2 YNNKEL (reference sequence). CDR3 region: CASSTRTGFSYEQYF. CDR3 DNA: TGTGCCAGCAGCACCCGGACAGGGTTCTCCTACGAGCAGTACTTC.

Note on this clone: An end of the junction does not agree with germline; a read error may underlie this. The rearrangement uses TRBV6-1 and TRBJ1-2; D remains unclear. The CDR3 sequence is 17 residues long. Germline CDR1 reads MNHNS; CDR2 reads SASEGT. This chain's CDR3 is CASSESSGVLDLYGYTF. Written as DNA, the CDR3 is TGTGCTAGCAGTGAATCTTCGGGAGTCCTGGACCTCTATGGCTACACCTTC.

The J gene is TRBJ2-3, the V gene TRBV5-1; 7 bases map to TRBD2. CDR3 length: 17 residues. J lost 1 base, V lost 1 base, and 9 bases had no gene match. CDR1 is SGHRS, CDR2 YFSETQ, per germline. The CDR3 DNA sequence: TGCGCCAGCAGCTTGCCGGCACTAGCGACTGGCACAGATACGCAGTATTTT. This gives the protein CASSLPALATGTDTQYF.

The chain employs TRBV13 and TRBJ2-3; 14 nucleotides agree with TRBD2. Germline lookup yields CDR1 PRHDT and CDR2 FYEKMQ (reference sequence). This CDR3 contains 19 residues. V shed 4 bases, J shed 3 bases, and the junction held 12 bases outside the gene matches. The CDR3 here is CASSSTGLAGALRTDTQYF. The CDR3 DNA is TGTGCCAGCAGCTCCACGGGACTAGCGGGAGCACTCCGGACAGATACGCAGTATTTT.

The chain couples TRBV19 to TRBJ2-5; D gene uncertain. This CDR3 is built from 16 residues. V lost 1 base to trimming and J lost 1 base, with 13 bases between them. Germline assignment: CDR1 LNHDA and CDR2 SQIVND (reference sequence). CDR3 nucleotides: TGTGCCAGTAGTATAGGAGCCCTGGTGTCCCAAGAGACCCAGTACTTC. Its translation: CASSIGALVSQETQYF.

J is TRBJ1-5 and V is TRBV6-5; D is undetermined. The CDR3 has 14 residues. Trimming took 7 bases from V and 4 from J, leaving 14 bases between them. The germline V gene encodes CDR1 MNHEY and CDR2 SVGAGI. CDR3 nucleotides: TGTGCCAGCAAAGGGAGTAAGGCTAATCAGCCCCAGCATTTT. It codes for CASKGSKANQPQHF.

The rearrangement links TRBV2 to TRBJ2-5; TRBD2 might be the D (6 bases). The length of the CDR3 is 15 residues. Trimming removed 2 bases at V and 3 bases at J, with 13 bases between. Germline V gives CDR1 SNHLY, CDR2 FYNNEI. This CDR3 is CASSEWGRTKETQYF. The DNA of the CDR3 is TGTGCCAGCAGTGAATGGGGCAGGACTAAAGAGACCCAGTACTTC.

This clone was counted a single time. This chain connects TRBV19 to TRBJ2-7, with 11 bases aligning to TRBD1. This CDR3 spans 16 amino acids. Trimming cost V 7 bases and J 0 bases; bases outside gene matches: 8. Germline V gene data show CDR1 as LNHDA and CDR2 as SQIVND (reference sequence). CDR3 sequence (DNA): TGTGCCAGTACCGCCTCCGGGACAGGGGGCTCCTACGAGCAGTACTTC. It specifies CASTASGTGGSYEQYF.

This clone was seen once. The rearrangement uses TRBV27 and TRBJ2-1; TRBD2 agrees at 9 bases. The V gene's germline CDR1 is MNHEY and CDR2 SMNVEV (reference sequence). The length of the CDR3 is 16 residues. V trimming: 7 bases; J trimming: 3 bases; junction bases outside the gene matches: 10. Here the CDR3 reads CASNTRLAVNYNEQFF. CDR3 nucleotide sequence: TGTGCCAGCAACACAAGACTAGCGGTAAACTACAATGAGCAGTTCTTC.

The V gene is TRBV6-5, the J gene TRBJ2-5, with D unclear. V was clipped by 4 bases and J by 0 bases, with 9 bases between them. CDR3 length equals 14 residues. CDR1 is MNHEY and CDR2 is SVGAGI in the germline V gene. The CDR3 spells CASSWRYNQETQYF. The CDR3 DNA sequence: TGTGCCAGCAGTTGGAGATACAACCAAGAGACCCAGTACTTC.

The rearrangement uses TRBV7-2 and TRBJ1-5; perhaps TRBD1 as D (5 bases). V lost 3 bases, J lost 3 bases, and 12 bases lay in between. Germline V gene lookup returns CDR1 SGHTA and CDR2 FQGNSA. This CDR3 comprises 15 residues. CDR3 nucleotide sequence: TGTGCCAGCAGCTTGGCCAGGGTGGACAATCAGCCCCAGCATTTT. This codes for CASSLARVDNQPQHF.

A remark on this clone: Other nucleotide sequences from this sample produce the same CDR3. The chain carries TRBV5-1 and TRBJ2-1; 10 bases map to TRBD2. The V and J ends lost 1 base and 6 bases, in that order; junction bases with no gene match: 1. The CDR3 spans 14 residues. In germline, CDR1 is SGHRS, CDR2 YFSETQ. The CDR3 loop reads CASSLTSGANEQFF. The CDR3 coding sequence is TGCGCCAGCAGCTTGACTAGCGGGGCCAATGAGCAGTTCTTC.